Below are 23 T cell receptor beta chains sequenced from a single sample in a study of T-cell reconstitution after alpha-beta-depleted transplantation in children. Unique molecular identifiers were incorporated during preparation of the TCRbeta library. MiXCR, applied by TCRdb to the PCR reads, yields one record per CDR3 protein. The table lists more than 400,000 distinct CDR3 sequences, roughly 11% of them singletons. Here the sequenced sample was PBMCs, mostly from graft donor cells, taken 180 days after TCRalphabeta/CD19-depleted stem cell transplant. The source is a female patient aged 2-9 years who had a stem cell transplant for aplastic anemia, so the T cells may come from the graft donor.

This clonotype was seen repeatedly, ten times or more. This chain joins TRBV15 and TRBJ2-2; D assignment may be TRBD1 or TRBD2 (5 bases each). The CDR3 is 16 amino acids. The V end lost 1 base, the J end lost 7 bases, and 16 bases lay between the germline ends. Looked up from germline, CDR1 is LNHNV and CDR2 is YYDKDF (reference sequence). The CDR3 coding sequence is TGTGCCACCAGCAGAGCGGGGCAGGAAGGAATCGGGGAGCTGTTTTTT. Residues: CATSRAGQEGIGELFF.

In its sample, this clonotype was seen a few times. The rearrangement joins TRBV4-2 to TRBJ2-7; 9 bases are a match to TRBD2. Germline V gene sequence: CDR1 LGHNA, CDR2 YNFKEQ. This CDR3 comprises 17 residues. Trimming cost V 0 bases and J 4 bases; bases outside gene matches: 10. The CDR3 loop is CASSQDLFGLAGYEQYF. The CDR3 DNA follows: TGTGCCAGCAGCCAAGACCTTTTTGGGCTAGCGGGGTACGAGCAGTACTTC.

This clonotype came up many times. The V call is TRBV12-3 or TRBV12-4, the J call TRBJ1-2; unclear D gene. Trimming took 5 bases from V and 2 from J, leaving 9 bases between them. CDR3 length: 13 residues. CDR3 DNA sequence: TGTGCCAGCAGTCTATATCAGAACTATGGCTACACCTTC. This codes for CASSLYQNYGYTF.

Only a few counts were recorded for this clonotype. The chain employs TRBV12-3 or TRBV12-4 and TRBJ1-2; no firm D call. There are 13 residues in the CDR3. V was shortened by 5 bases and J by 8 bases, with 15 bases between the two germline ends. CDR3 in DNA: TGTGCCAGCAGTGCTTTGGGTTATCAGGGCTACACCTTC. It codes for CASSALGYQGYTF.

This clonotype showed up just a few times. The genes are TRBV7-6 and TRBJ2-7; TRBD1 matches 9 bases. The CDR3 sequence is 16 residues long. Looked up from germline, CDR1 is SGHVS and CDR2 is FNYEAQ. V trimming: 1 base; J trimming: 2 bases; junction bases outside the gene matches: 6. CDR3 residues: CASSLDWDRDPYEQYF. The CDR3 coding sequence is TGTGCCAGCAGCTTAGATTGGGACAGGGACCCCTACGAGCAGTACTTC.

The rearrangement links TRBV27 to TRBJ2-3; tentative D call: TRBD2 (5 bases). Trimming took off 10 bases at V and 4 bases at J, with 15 bases between the two ends. Germline V gene lookup returns CDR1 MNHEY and CDR2 SMNVEV (reference sequence). The CDR3 contains 13 residues. CDR3 residues: CATHRLGADTQYF. As DNA, the CDR3 is TGTGCCACCCACCGGCTGGGAGCAGATACGCAGTATTTT.

In this sample, this clonotype turned up a few times. The J gene is TRBJ1-2, the V gene TRBV12-3 or TRBV12-4, with TRBD1 identical over 8 bases. V trimming: 5 bases; J trimming: 3 bases; junction bases outside the gene matches: 11. The CDR3 runs 16 residues. CDR3 region: CASSRDRNSKDYGYTF. The CDR3 bases are TGTGCCAGCAGTCGGGACAGGAATAGTAAGGACTATGGCTACACCTTC.

The chain couples TRBV28 to TRBJ2-1; 11 nucleotides match TRBD2. The CDR3 length is 16 residues. CDR1 is MDHEN and CDR2 is SYDVKM in the germline V gene. V was pared by 4 bases and J by 8 bases, with 10 bases of the junction left unmatched. The CDR3 is CASSWPTSGVLDEQFF. The CDR3 bases are TGTGCCAGCAGTTGGCCGACTAGCGGGGTGCTTGATGAGCAGTTCTTC.

This clonotype was observed a few times. This rearrangement joins TRBV12-3 or TRBV12-4 to TRBJ1-1; tentatively, D is TRBD1 (5 bases). The CDR3 consists of 14 residues. V lost 8 bases, J lost 1 base, and 14 bases lay in between. The CDR3 loop is CASRDRDGNTEAFF. The CDR3 coding sequence is TGTGCCAGCCGAGACCGGGACGGGAACACTGAAGCTTTCTTT.

The chain employs TRBV7-2 and TRBJ2-7; unclear D gene. CDR1 and CDR2 from the germline V gene are SGHTA and FQGNSA. This CDR3 is 12 amino acids long. V was shortened by 5 bases and J by 6 bases, with 11 bases between the two germline ends. The CDR3 here is CASSPGVAEQYF. CDR3 nucleotide sequence: TGTGCCAGCAGCCCCGGAGTGGCCGAGCAGTACTTC.

This clonotype was recorded at least ten times. The genes are TRBV20-1 and TRBJ2-1; 10 bases are shared with TRBD2. This CDR3 spans 11 amino acids. V lost 6 bases and J lost 15; bases outside the gene matches: 8. The germline gives CDR1 DFQATT, CDR2 SNEGSKA (reference sequence). CDR3 sequence: CSAGSGRPPFF. The CDR3 DNA is TGCAGTGCGGGTAGCGGGAGGCCTCCGTTCTTC.

This chain joins TRBV18 and TRBJ2-1; TRBD2 matches at 8 bases. CDR3 size: 16 residues. Germline CDR1 is KGHSH and CDR2 is LQKENI. V lost 2 bases and J lost 3; bases outside the gene matches: 6. The CDR3, as DNA: TGTGCCAGCTCACCAAGAGGCGGGAGGAACTACAATGAGCAGTTCTTC. Translation: CASSPRGGRNYNEQFF.

This clonotype was detected ten times or more. This rearrangement joins TRBV7-9 to TRBJ2-1; D gene unclear. With 1 base removed from V and 12 bases from J, the gap between germline ends came to 10 bases. Germline lookup yields CDR1 SEHNR and CDR2 FQNEAQ (reference sequence). The CDR3 consists of 12 residues. CDR3: CASSLEEIGQFF. The DNA for the CDR3 is TGTGCCAGCAGCTTAGAAGAGATTGGGCAGTTCTTC.

This clonotype was detected ten times or more. V gene TRBV11-2 combines with J gene TRBJ2-3, with TRBD2 as a possible D gene (5 bases). V dropped 2 bases and J dropped 3 bases, with 6 bases sitting between them. The CDR3 is 13 residues long. In germline, CDR1 is SGHAT, CDR2 FQNNGV. The CDR3 region has the DNA TGTGCCAGCAGCTTATGGGAGACAGATACGCAGTATTTT. This sequence encodes CASSLWETDTQYF.

The rearrangement uses TRBV6-5 and TRBJ1-4, with D hard to call. The CDR3 covers 18 residues. Germline V gene lookup returns CDR1 MNHEY and CDR2 SVGAGI. V lost 2 bases to trimming and J lost 3 bases, with 19 bases between them. The DNA for the CDR3 is TGTGCCAGCAGTTACGCCGGGGAGGTCCTGACTGCTAATGAAAAACTGTTTTTT. Residues: CASSYAGEVLTANEKLFF.

The rearrangement links TRBV5-1 to TRBJ2-3; D is undetermined. The germline CDR1 and CDR2 sequences are SGHRS and YFSETQ. This CDR3 has 14 amino acids. V was cut by 3 bases and J by 2 bases, with 10 bases left in between. CDR3 bases: TGCGCCAGCAGCTCCCGGGCCCACACAGATACGCAGTATTTT. Protein: CASSSRAHTDTQYF. Based on the CDR3 plus reference TRBV5-1 and TRBJ2-3, the full variable domain is KAGVTQTPRYLIKTRGQQVTLSCSPISGHRSVSWYQQTPGQGLQFLFEYFSETQRNKGNFPGRFSGRQFSNSRSEMNVSTLELGDSALYLCASSSRAHTDTQYFGPGTRLTVL.

This clonotype occurred many times. The DNA for the CDR3 is TGTGCCAGCGGCAGGGACCCTGGTAATGAGCAGTTCTTC. Encoded protein: CASGRDPGNEQFF. This chain joins TRBV12-3 or TRBV12-4 and TRBJ2-1; possibly TRBD1 or TRBD2 for D (5 bases each). CDR3 size: 13 residues. Trimming took off 8 bases at V and 7 bases at J, with 15 bases between the two ends.

The chain joins TRBV6-2 or TRBV6-3 to TRBJ1-5; TRBD1 agrees at 9 bases. J gave up 0 bases and V 0 bases, and 9 bases lay outside the gene matches. The germline V gene encodes CDR1 MNHEY and CDR2 SVGEGT. CDR3 length: 19 residues. DNA of the CDR3: TGTGCCAGCAGTTACTCTGTGGACAGGGGTAAACTTAGCAATCAGCCCCAGCATTTT. It is translated as CASSYSVDRGKLSNQPQHF.

This clonotype was observed a handful of times. This chain connects TRBV5-1 to TRBJ2-1, with a tentative D call TRBD2 (6 bases). This CDR3 has 17 residues. V was cut by 0 bases and J by 3 bases, with 16 bases left in between. The V gene's germline CDR1 is SGHRS and CDR2 YFSETQ. The CDR3 DNA reads as TGCGCCAGCAGCTTGGCTCTCGGGGGAGGCTACTACAATGAGCAGTTCTTC. It codes for CASSLALGGGYYNEQFF.

This clonotype has only a few counts. The DNA is left out, because the CDR3 cannot be placed on it with certainty; the CDR3 is given as TCRdb lists it. J is TRBJ1-3 and V is TRBV21-1; the tabulated D call, TRBD1, remains unverified against the DNA. TRBV21-1 is a known pseudogene. The CDR3 spans 19 residues, counting both ends. CDR3 amino acids: CASSKYHRGIVAGGNTIYF.

The gene calls are TRBV7-8 and TRBJ1-1; 9 bases match TRBD1. The V gene's germline CDR1 is SGHVS and CDR2 FQNEAQ. The CDR3 consists of 13 residues. The V gene end was trimmed by 7 bases and the J gene end by 9 bases; junction bases not matched to a gene: 9. This chain's CDR3 is CASNQLTGGQAFF. The CDR3 coding sequence is TGTGCCAGCAACCAATTAACAGGGGGCCAAGCTTTCTTT.

This clonotype was observed a handful of times. The chain combines TRBV3-1 with TRBJ2-2; a weak D match, TRBD1 (5 bases). The CDR3 extends over 12 amino acids. The germline CDR1 and CDR2 sequences are LGHDT and YNNKEL (reference sequence). V lost 6 bases to trimming and J lost 4 bases, with 6 bases between them. CDR3 loop: CASRDITGELFF. The CDR3 DNA is TGTGCCAGCAGGGACATCACCGGGGAGCTGTTTTTT.

This chain uses TRBV15 with TRBJ1-5; 7 nucleotides align to TRBD1. The CDR3 extends over 15 amino acids. V lost 0 bases and J lost 7; bases outside the gene matches: 6. Germline lookup yields CDR1 LNHNV and CDR2 YYDKDF (reference sequence). The CDR3 is CATSRDRGTDQPQHF. The DNA for the CDR3 is TGTGCCACCAGCAGAGATAGGGGGACAGACCAGCCCCAGCATTTT.